These T cell receptor beta chains were read from a single sample in a study of early T cells in non-severe SARS-CoV-2 infection. A single record per CDR3 protein comes from TCRdb applying MiXCR to the 5' RACE reads. In the table there are 15,000 to 20,000 distinct CDR3 sequences, roughly 5% of which are singletons. Sequenced material: whole blood. The receptors stem from an adult who was a healthcare worker with PCR-confirmed SARS-CoV-2 infection or an uninfected control (not recorded which). Both conserved end residues are part of each CDR3. The order of the fields is CDR3 DNA, CDR3 protein, V gene, J gene, D gene, clone size. The D gene is left open where the match is weak. The size field is filled for only some rows; it gives once, few, many or a size class.

CDR3 DNA: TGTGCCTCGGAGAGGCTAGCGGGACTTGAGCAGTTCTTC
CDR3 protein: CASERLAGLEQFF
V gene: TRBV30
J gene: TRBJ2-1
D gene: TRBD2
clone size: many

CDR3 DNA: TGTGCCAGTAGCCTCGGGACGTCTACCTACGAGCAGTACTTC
CDR3 protein: CASSLGTSTYEQYF
V gene: TRBV19
J gene: TRBJ2-7
D gene: -
clone size: few

CDR3 DNA: TGTGCCAGCAGCAAGGGGACAGATCGGAATACGCAGTATTTT
CDR3 protein: CASSKGTDRNTQYF
V gene: TRBV5-4
J gene: TRBJ2-3
D gene: TRBD1
clone size: medium-sized

CDR3 DNA: TGTGCCAGCAGCGTGGACGGTTACTCTGGAAACACCATATATTTT
CDR3 protein: CASSVDGYSGNTIYF
V gene: TRBV9
J gene: TRBJ1-3
D gene: -
clone size: many

CDR3 DNA: TGCAGTGCTTTGGTCCCAGAGACGTTTAACTCCTACGAGCAGTACTTC
CDR3 protein: CSALVPETFNSYEQYF
V gene: TRBV20-1
J gene: TRBJ2-7
D gene: -
clone size: medium-sized

CDR3 DNA: TGTGCCAGCAGCAGTACCCACAGGGGAGTGAGTGGAGCTTTCTTT
CDR3 protein: CASSSTHRGVSGAFF
V gene: TRBV9
J gene: TRBJ1-1
D gene: TRBD1
clone size: few

CDR3 DNA: TGTGCCAGCAGTTACCCGACTAGCGGGAGGGCCAATGAGCAGTTCTTC
CDR3 protein: CASSYPTSGRANEQFF
V gene: TRBV6-2/TRBV6-3
J gene: TRBJ2-1
D gene: TRBD2
clone size: few

CDR3 DNA: TGTGCCAGCAGCTTCACACAGGGGGCAACTAACTATGGCTACACCTTC
CDR3 protein: CASSFTQGATNYGYTF
V gene: TRBV7-8
J gene: TRBJ1-2
D gene: TRBD1
clone size: medium-sized

CDR3 DNA: TGTGCCAGCAGCGGGCACACTAGTGAGGATACGCAGTATTTT
CDR3 protein: CASSGHTSEDTQYF
V gene: TRBV3-1
J gene: TRBJ2-3
D gene: -
clone size: -

CDR3 DNA: TGTGCCAGCAGTTTAATCGACACTGAAGCTCTCTTT
CDR3 protein: CASSLIDTEALF
V gene: TRBV12-3/TRBV12-4
J gene: TRBJ1-1
D gene: -
clone size: few

CDR3 DNA: TGTGCCAGCAGTTCAACAGGGGCAAGCTCCTACAATGAGCAGTTCTTC
CDR3 protein: CASSSTGASSYNEQFF
V gene: TRBV28
J gene: TRBJ2-1
D gene: TRBD1
clone size: -

CDR3 DNA: TGTGCCAGCAGCTTAGAAGGGACTAGCGGGAGTGTTGAGCAGTTCTTC
CDR3 protein: CASSLEGTSGSVEQFF
V gene: TRBV7-2
J gene: TRBJ2-1
D gene: TRBD2
clone size: many

CDR3 DNA: TGTGCTAGTGGTTTGGACGGGGCCTACAATGAGCAGTTCTTC
CDR3 protein: CASGLDGAYNEQFF
V gene: TRBV12-5
J gene: TRBJ2-1
D gene: -
clone size: many

CDR3 DNA: TGTGCCAGCAGGTTAACGGCGGGGGGGAATGAGCAGTTCTTC
CDR3 protein: CASRLTAGGNEQFF
V gene: TRBV12-3/TRBV12-4
J gene: TRBJ2-1
D gene: TRBD2
clone size: medium-sized

CDR3 DNA: TGCAGTGCTAGATACGGACAGGCGTATAATTCACCCCTCCACTTT
CDR3 protein: CSARYGQAYNSPLHF
V gene: TRBV20-1
J gene: TRBJ1-6
D gene: TRBD1
clone size: medium-sized

CDR3 DNA: TGCGCCAGCAGCCAGGTCGACATGGGACTAGCGCAAGGTCCGCAGTACTTC
CDR3 protein: CASSQVDMGLAQGPQYF
V gene: TRBV4-1
J gene: TRBJ2-7
D gene: TRBD2
clone size: -

CDR3 DNA: TGCGCCAGCAGCTTTACTTACAGGGACGACGGCACTGAAGCTTTCTTT
CDR3 protein: CASSFTYRDDGTEAFF
V gene: TRBV5-1
J gene: TRBJ1-1
D gene: -
clone size: many

CDR3 DNA: TGTGCCAGCAGCCAGGCCCTAGCGGGAGGAATGGATACGCAGTATTTT
CDR3 protein: CASSQALAGGMDTQYF
V gene: TRBV3-1
J gene: TRBJ2-3
D gene: TRBD2
clone size: few

CDR3 DNA: TGTGCCAGCAGCTTAGAGGGACTTCAGACCTTCACAGATACGCAGTATTTT
CDR3 protein: CASSLEGLQTFTDTQYF
V gene: TRBV7-2
J gene: TRBJ2-3
D gene: -
clone size: -

CDR3 DNA: TGCAGTGCTGGACAGGAGCGCTACTCTGGAAACACCATATATTTT
CDR3 protein: CSAGQERYSGNTIYF
V gene: TRBV20-1
J gene: TRBJ1-3
D gene: TRBD1
clone size: medium-sized

CDR3 DNA: TGTGCCAGCAGCTTAGTTCCGGGCACGTACAATGAGCAGTTCTTC
CDR3 protein: CASSLVPGTYNEQFF
V gene: TRBV11-2
J gene: TRBJ2-1
D gene: -
clone size: -

CDR3 DNA: TGCAGTGCTAGAGCAGCTGCTATCTCACCAGATACGCAGTATTTT
CDR3 protein: CSARAAAISPDTQYF
V gene: TRBV20-1
J gene: TRBJ2-3
D gene: -
clone size: medium-sized

CDR3 DNA: TGCGCCAGCAGTCGGACAGGTCTGAACACTGAAGCTTTCTTT
CDR3 protein: CASSRTGLNTEAFF
V gene: TRBV4-3
J gene: TRBJ1-1
D gene: TRBD1
clone size: many

CDR3 DNA: TGTGCCAGCAGCTTGCGCCTTTCCAAAAACATTCAGTACTTC
CDR3 protein: CASSLRLSKNIQYF
V gene: TRBV5-6
J gene: TRBJ2-4
D gene: -
clone size: many

CDR3 DNA: TGTGCCAGCTCCTCGGGGACAGGGTCAATCTCTGGAAACACCATATATTTT
CDR3 protein: CASSSGTGSISGNTIYF
V gene: TRBV6-6
J gene: TRBJ1-3
D gene: TRBD1
clone size: -

CDR3 DNA: TGTGCCAGCAGGTTAACAGGCAATTCACCCCTCCACTTT
CDR3 protein: CASRLTGNSPLHF
V gene: TRBV12-3/TRBV12-4
J gene: TRBJ1-6
D gene: -
clone size: many

CDR3 DNA: TGCAGCGTTGAATACTATGGCTACACCTTC
CDR3 protein: CSVEYYGYTF
V gene: TRBV29-1
J gene: TRBJ1-2
D gene: -
clone size: many

CDR3 DNA: TGCAGTGCTAGCGGGAAGGGACTAGGGAATGAGCAGTTCTTC
CDR3 protein: CSASGKGLGNEQFF
V gene: TRBV20-1
J gene: TRBJ2-1
D gene: TRBD2
clone size: medium-sized

CDR3 DNA: TGCGCCAGCAGTGAGTGGGGCACTGAAGCTTTCTTT
CDR3 protein: CASSEWGTEAFF
V gene: TRBV10-1
J gene: TRBJ1-1
D gene: -
clone size: many

CDR3 DNA: TGTGCCAGCAGTCGAACAGGGAGTAGCAATCAGCCCCAGCATTTT
CDR3 protein: CASSRTGSSNQPQHF
V gene: TRBV12-3/TRBV12-4
J gene: TRBJ1-5
D gene: -
clone size: many

CDR3 DNA: TGTGCCACCAGCAGAACCCAGGGGGACACCGGGGAGCTGTTTTTT
CDR3 protein: CATSRTQGDTGELFF
V gene: TRBV15
J gene: TRBJ2-2
D gene: TRBD1
clone size: many

CDR3 DNA: TGTGCTAGTGGACCAGGGACAGTATATCAAGAGACCCAGTACTTC
CDR3 protein: CASGPGTVYQETQYF
V gene: TRBV12-5
J gene: TRBJ2-5
D gene: TRBD1
clone size: many

CDR3 DNA: TGTGCCAGCAGCACCACCCCCGGACTGTACAATGAGCAGTTCTTC
CDR3 protein: CASSTTPGLYNEQFF
V gene: TRBV11-2
J gene: TRBJ2-1
D gene: -
clone size: medium-sized

CDR3 DNA: TGTGCCACCAGCAGTGGGGACAGCAATAGCTATGGCTACACCTTC
CDR3 protein: CATSSGDSNSYGYTF
V gene: TRBV15
J gene: TRBJ1-2
D gene: TRBD1
clone size: many

CDR3 DNA: TGTGCCAGCAGCCAGACACCTAGCAATCAGCCCCAGCATTTT
CDR3 protein: CASSQTPSNQPQHF
V gene: TRBV12-3/TRBV12-4
J gene: TRBJ1-5
D gene: -
clone size: many

CDR3 DNA: TGCGCCAGCAGCCAAGATAAGGGGGGAGATACGCAGTATTTT
CDR3 protein: CASSQDKGGDTQYF
V gene: TRBV4-1
J gene: TRBJ2-3
D gene: -
clone size: many

CDR3 DNA: TGTGCCAGCAGCTTAACCAACTCTCGCTACGAGCAGTACTTC
CDR3 protein: CASSLTNSRYEQYF
V gene: TRBV7-8
J gene: TRBJ2-7
D gene: -
clone size: few

CDR3 DNA: TGTGCCAGTAGTATTAGCGAGAACTATGGCTACACCTTC
CDR3 protein: CASSISENYGYTF
V gene: TRBV19
J gene: TRBJ1-2
D gene: -
clone size: many

CDR3 DNA: TGCAGTGCTCCCGGACTAGCCAGCACAGATACGCAGTATTTT
CDR3 protein: CSAPGLASTDTQYF
V gene: TRBV20-1
J gene: TRBJ2-3
D gene: TRBD2
clone size: few

CDR3 DNA: TGTGCCAGCAGCTTAGATACGAAGGTAGCTTTCTTT
CDR3 protein: CASSLDTKVAFF
V gene: TRBV11-2
J gene: TRBJ1-1
D gene: -
clone size: -

CDR3 DNA: TGTGCCAGCAGTAGGGGCGGATCCTACGAGCAGTACTTC
CDR3 protein: CASSRGGSYEQYF
V gene: TRBV6-5
J gene: TRBJ2-7
D gene: -
clone size: many

CDR3 DNA: TGTGCCAGCAGCTCGACCGACAGGACGGCCGAGCAGTACTTC
CDR3 protein: CASSSTDRTAEQYF
V gene: TRBV11-2
J gene: TRBJ2-7
D gene: -
clone size: many

CDR3 DNA: TGTGCCAGCAGCTTAGATCCCCCCATCTCGACTTTCAATGAGCAGTTCTTC
CDR3 protein: CASSLDPPISTFNEQFF
V gene: TRBV11-2
J gene: TRBJ2-1
D gene: -
clone size: many

CDR3 DNA: TGTGCCAGCAGTTTCGACAGAGCAAATTGGGAGCAGTACTTC
CDR3 protein: CASSFDRANWEQYF
V gene: TRBV28
J gene: TRBJ2-7
D gene: -
clone size: -

CDR3 DNA: TGCAGTGCTATAAGAGGGGGGGCTTACGAGCAGTACTTC
CDR3 protein: CSAIRGGAYEQYF
V gene: TRBV20-1
J gene: TRBJ2-7
D gene: -
clone size: many

CDR3 DNA: TGCGCCAGCAGTCCCGACTACTCCTACGAGCAGTACTTC
CDR3 protein: CASSPDYSYEQYF
V gene: TRBV23-1
J gene: TRBJ2-7
D gene: -
clone size: medium-sized

CDR3 DNA: TGTGCCAGCAGTTACTCGGGGCTAGCGGGAGTGTACAATGAGCAGTTCTTC
CDR3 protein: CASSYSGLAGVYNEQFF
V gene: TRBV6-2/TRBV6-3
J gene: TRBJ2-1
D gene: TRBD2
clone size: many

CDR3 DNA: TGTGCCATCCGAGACAGCCGCTCTGGAAACACCATATATTTT
CDR3 protein: CAIRDSRSGNTIYF
V gene: TRBV7-9
J gene: TRBJ1-3
D gene: -
clone size: few

CDR3 DNA: TGTGCCAGCAGCGTGGGGACAGGGGGCGCTGGGGCCAACGTCCTGACTTTC
CDR3 protein: CASSVGTGGAGANVLTF
V gene: TRBV9
J gene: TRBJ2-6
D gene: TRBD1
clone size: medium-sized

CDR3 DNA: TGCAGCGTCGTGGGACAGACCACCGGGGAGCTGTTTTTT
CDR3 protein: CSVVGQTTGELFF
V gene: TRBV29-1
J gene: TRBJ2-2
D gene: TRBD1
clone size: medium-sized

CDR3 DNA: TGTGCCAGCAGTGTGGACGGGGCCGGCAATCAGCCCCAGCATTTT
CDR3 protein: CASSVDGAGNQPQHF
V gene: TRBV6-1
J gene: TRBJ1-5
D gene: -
clone size: many

CDR3 DNA: TGCAGCGTTGAAGTCGTCCAGGCCCAAGAGACCCAGTACTTC
CDR3 protein: CSVEVVQAQETQYF
V gene: TRBV29-1
J gene: TRBJ2-5
D gene: -
clone size: many

CDR3 DNA: TGTGCCAGCAGTTCTAGGGACAGCGGGCGGGCTGAAGCTTTCTTT
CDR3 protein: CASSSRDSGRAEAFF
V gene: TRBV3-1
J gene: TRBJ1-1
D gene: TRBD1
clone size: -

CDR3 DNA: TGTGCCAGCAGCTTAGCCTCCGTCACTCCGGGGAATGAGCAGTTCTTC
CDR3 protein: CASSLASVTPGNEQFF
V gene: TRBV11-2
J gene: TRBJ2-1
D gene: -
clone size: medium-sized

CDR3 DNA: TGTGCCAGCAGCTCCCGACTAGCGGAGTACACAGATACGCAGTATTTT
CDR3 protein: CASSSRLAEYTDTQYF
V gene: TRBV7-9
J gene: TRBJ2-3
D gene: TRBD2
clone size: many